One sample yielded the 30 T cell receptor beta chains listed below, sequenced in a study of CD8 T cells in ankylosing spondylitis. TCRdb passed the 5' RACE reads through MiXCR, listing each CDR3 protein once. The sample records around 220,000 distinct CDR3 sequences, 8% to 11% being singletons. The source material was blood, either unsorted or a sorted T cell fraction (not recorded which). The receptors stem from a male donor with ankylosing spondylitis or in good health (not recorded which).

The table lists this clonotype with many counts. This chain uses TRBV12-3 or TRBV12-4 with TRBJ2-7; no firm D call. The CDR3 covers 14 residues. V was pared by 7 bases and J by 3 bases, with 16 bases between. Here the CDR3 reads CASTFRVDGYEQYF. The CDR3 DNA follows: TGTGCCAGCACCTTTAGGGTAGATGGCTACGAGCAGTACTTC.

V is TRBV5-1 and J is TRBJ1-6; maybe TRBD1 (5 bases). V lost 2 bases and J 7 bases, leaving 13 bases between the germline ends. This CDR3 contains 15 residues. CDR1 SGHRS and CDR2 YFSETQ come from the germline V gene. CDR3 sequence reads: CASSLQEGENSPLHF. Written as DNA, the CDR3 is TGCGCCAGCAGCTTACAGGAGGGAGAGAATTCACCCCTCCACTTT.

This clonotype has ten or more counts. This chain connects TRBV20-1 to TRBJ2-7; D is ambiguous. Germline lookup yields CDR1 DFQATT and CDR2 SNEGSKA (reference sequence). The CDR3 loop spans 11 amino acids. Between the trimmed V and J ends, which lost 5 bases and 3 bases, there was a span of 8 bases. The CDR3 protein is CSARAVYEQYF. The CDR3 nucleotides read TGCAGTGCTCGAGCTGTCTACGAGCAGTACTTC.

CDR3 sequence (DNA): TGCGCCAGCAGCTTGTGGGGGGGCTCCTACAATGAGCAGTTCTTC. Translating it yields CASSLWGGSYNEQFF. The chain couples TRBV5-1 to TRBJ2-1, with 7 bases aligning to TRBD2. There are 15 residues in the CDR3. V shed 1 base, J shed 0 bases, and the junction held 1 base outside the gene matches. Per germline, CDR1 SGHRS and CDR2 YFSETQ.

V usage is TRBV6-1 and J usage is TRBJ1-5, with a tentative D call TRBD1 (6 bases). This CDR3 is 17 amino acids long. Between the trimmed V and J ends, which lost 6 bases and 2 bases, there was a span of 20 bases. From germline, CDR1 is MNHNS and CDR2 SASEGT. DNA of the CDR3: TGTGCCAGCAGGGAAACGAAAGGGGGTACTGGCAATCAGCCCCAGCATTTT. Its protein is CASRETKGGTGNQPQHF.

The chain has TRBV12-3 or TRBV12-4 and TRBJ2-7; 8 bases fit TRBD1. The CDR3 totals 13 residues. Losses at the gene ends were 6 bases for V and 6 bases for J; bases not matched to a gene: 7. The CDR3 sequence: CASSSGGPGEQYF. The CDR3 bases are TGTGCCAGCAGCTCAGGGGGCCCGGGCGAGCAGTACTTC.

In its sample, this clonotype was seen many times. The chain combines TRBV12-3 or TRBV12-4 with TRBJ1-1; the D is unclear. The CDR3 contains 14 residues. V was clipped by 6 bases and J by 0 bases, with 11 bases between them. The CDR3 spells CASSWQYMNTEAFF. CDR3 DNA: TGTGCCAGCAGCTGGCAGTACATGAACACTGAAGCTTTCTTT.

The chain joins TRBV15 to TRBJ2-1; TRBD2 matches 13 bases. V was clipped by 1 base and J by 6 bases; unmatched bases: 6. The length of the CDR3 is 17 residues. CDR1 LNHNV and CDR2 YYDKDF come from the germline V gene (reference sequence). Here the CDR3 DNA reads TGTGCCACCAGCAGAGGAGGTACTAGCGGGGGGGCCAATGAGCAGTTCTTC. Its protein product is CATSRGGTSGGANEQFF.

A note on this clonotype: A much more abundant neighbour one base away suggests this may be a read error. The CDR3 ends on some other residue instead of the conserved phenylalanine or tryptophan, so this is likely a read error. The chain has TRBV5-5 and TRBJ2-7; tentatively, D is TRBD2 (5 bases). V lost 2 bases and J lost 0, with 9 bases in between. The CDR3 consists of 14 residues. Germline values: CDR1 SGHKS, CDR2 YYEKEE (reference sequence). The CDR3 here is CASSFTGSSYEQYI. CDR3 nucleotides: TGTGCCAGCAGCTTCACGGGGAGCTCCTACGAGCAGTACATC.

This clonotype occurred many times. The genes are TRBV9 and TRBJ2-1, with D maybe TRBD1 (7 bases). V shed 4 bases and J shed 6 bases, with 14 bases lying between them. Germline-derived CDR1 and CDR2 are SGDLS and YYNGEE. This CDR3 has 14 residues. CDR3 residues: CASSTRGQLNEQFF. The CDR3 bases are TGTGCCAGCAGCACGCGGGGACAGCTCAATGAGCAGTTCTTC. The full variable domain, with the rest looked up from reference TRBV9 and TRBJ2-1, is DSGVTQTPKHLITATGQRVTLRCSPRSGDLSVYWYQQSLDQGLQFLIQYYNGEERAKGNILERFSAQQFPDLHSELNLSSLELGDSALYFCASSTRGQLNEQFFGPGTRLTVL.

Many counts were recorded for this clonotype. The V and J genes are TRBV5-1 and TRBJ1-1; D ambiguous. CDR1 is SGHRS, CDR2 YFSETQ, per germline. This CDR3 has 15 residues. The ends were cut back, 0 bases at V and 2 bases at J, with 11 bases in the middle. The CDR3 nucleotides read TGCGCCAGCAGCTTGGGGGGTCCGCCCAACACTGAAGCTTTCTTT. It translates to CASSLGGPPNTEAFF. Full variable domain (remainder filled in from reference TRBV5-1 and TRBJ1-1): KAGVTQTPRYLIKTRGQQVTLSCSPISGHRSVSWYQQTPGQGLQFLFEYFSETQRNKGNFPGRFSGRQFSNSRSEMNVSTLELGDSALYLCASSLGGPPNTEAFFGQGTRLTVV.

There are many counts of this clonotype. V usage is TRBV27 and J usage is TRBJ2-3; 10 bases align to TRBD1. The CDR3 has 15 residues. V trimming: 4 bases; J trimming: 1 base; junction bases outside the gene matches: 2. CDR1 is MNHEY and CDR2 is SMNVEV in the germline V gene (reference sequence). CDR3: CASSYGTGGTDTQYF. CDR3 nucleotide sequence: TGTGCCAGCAGTTACGGGACAGGGGGCACAGATACGCAGTATTTT.

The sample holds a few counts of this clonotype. The CDR3 is CASSPVAGVSGNTIYF. The CDR3 DNA follows: TGCGCCAGCAGCCCTGTAGCCGGGGTCTCTGGAAACACCATATATTTT. V gene TRBV5-1 combines with J gene TRBJ1-3; D call uncertain. Germline assignment: CDR1 SGHRS and CDR2 YFSETQ. Deletions cut 4 bases from V and 0 bases from J, with 14 bases between. CDR3 length: 16 amino acids.

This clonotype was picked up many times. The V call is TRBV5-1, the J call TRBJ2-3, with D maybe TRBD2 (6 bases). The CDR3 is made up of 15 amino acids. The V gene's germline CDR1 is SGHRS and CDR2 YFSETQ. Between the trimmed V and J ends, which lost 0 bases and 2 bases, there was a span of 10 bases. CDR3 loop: CASSLVEGNTDTQYF. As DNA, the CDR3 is TGCGCCAGCAGCTTGGTGGAGGGAAACACAGATACGCAGTATTTT.

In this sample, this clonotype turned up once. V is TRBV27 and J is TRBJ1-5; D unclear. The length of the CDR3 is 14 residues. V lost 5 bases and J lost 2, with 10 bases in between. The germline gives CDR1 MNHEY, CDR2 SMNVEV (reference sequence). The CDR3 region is CASSLLGGNQPQHF. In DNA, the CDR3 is TGTGCCAGCAGTCTGCTTGGGGGCAATCAGCCCCAGCATTTT.

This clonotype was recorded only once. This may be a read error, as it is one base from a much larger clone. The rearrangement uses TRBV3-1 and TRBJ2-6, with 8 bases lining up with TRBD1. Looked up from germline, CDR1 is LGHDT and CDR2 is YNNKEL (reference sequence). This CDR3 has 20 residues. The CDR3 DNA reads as TGTGCCAGCAGCCAAAAGACAGGGGACAATCGCCCCTCTGGGGCCAACGTCCTGCCTTTC. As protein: CASSQKTGDNRPSGANVLPF.

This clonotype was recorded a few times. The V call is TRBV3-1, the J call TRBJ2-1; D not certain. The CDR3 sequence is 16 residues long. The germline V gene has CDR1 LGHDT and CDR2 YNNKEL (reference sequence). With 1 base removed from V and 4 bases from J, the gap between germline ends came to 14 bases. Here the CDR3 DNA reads TGTGCCAGCAGCCAAGGTGCTGGAAATGGGTACAATGAGCAGTTCTTC. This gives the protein CASSQGAGNGYNEQFF.

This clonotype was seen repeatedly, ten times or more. This CDR3 is CASSPRDRDNSPLHF. CDR3 nucleotide sequence: TGTGCCAGCAGTCCGCGGGACAGGGATAATTCACCCCTCCACTTT. This rearrangement joins TRBV6-1 to TRBJ1-6, with 9 bases fitting TRBD1. V trimming: 5 bases; J trimming: 5 bases; junction bases outside the gene matches: 4. Germline assignment: CDR1 MNHNS and CDR2 SASEGT. The length of the CDR3 is 15 residues.

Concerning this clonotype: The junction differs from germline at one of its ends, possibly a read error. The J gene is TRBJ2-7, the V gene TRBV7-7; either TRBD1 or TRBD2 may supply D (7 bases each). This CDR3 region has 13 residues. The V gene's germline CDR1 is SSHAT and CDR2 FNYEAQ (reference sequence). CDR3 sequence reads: CASSLAGGGEQYF. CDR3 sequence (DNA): TGTGCTAGCAGCTTAGCAGGGGGAGGGGAGCAGTACTTC.

This CDR3 reads CASSYSGVGGNIQYF. The CDR3 DNA sequence: TGTGCCAGCAGCTATAGCGGGGTCGGTGGTAACATTCAGTACTTC. The chain employs TRBV7-2 and TRBJ2-4; TRBD2 matches at 8 bases. Germline CDR1 SGHTA, CDR2 FQGNSA. The CDR3 spans 15 residues. V was clipped by 4 bases and J by 7 bases; unmatched bases: 9. Full variable domain (remainder filled in from reference TRBV7-2 and TRBJ2-4): GAGVSQSPSNKVTEKGKDVELRCDPISGHTALYWYRQSLGQGLEFLIYFQGNSAPDKSGLPSDRFSAERTGGSVSTLTIQRTQQEDSAVYLCASSYSGVGGNIQYFGAGTRLSVL.

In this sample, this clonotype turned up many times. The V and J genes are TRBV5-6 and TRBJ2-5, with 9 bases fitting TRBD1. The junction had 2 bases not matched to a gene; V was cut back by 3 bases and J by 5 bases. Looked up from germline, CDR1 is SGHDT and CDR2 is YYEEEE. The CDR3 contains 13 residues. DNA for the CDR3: TGTGCCAGCAGCTCGGACAGGGGTGAGACCCAGTACTTC. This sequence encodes CASSSDRGETQYF.

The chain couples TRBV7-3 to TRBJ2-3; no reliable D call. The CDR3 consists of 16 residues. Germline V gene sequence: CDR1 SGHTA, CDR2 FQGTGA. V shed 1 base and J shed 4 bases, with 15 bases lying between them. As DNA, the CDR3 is TGTGCCAGCAGCTTAAATGACCCGATGGTAGCAGATACGCAGTATTTT. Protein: CASSLNDPMVADTQYF.

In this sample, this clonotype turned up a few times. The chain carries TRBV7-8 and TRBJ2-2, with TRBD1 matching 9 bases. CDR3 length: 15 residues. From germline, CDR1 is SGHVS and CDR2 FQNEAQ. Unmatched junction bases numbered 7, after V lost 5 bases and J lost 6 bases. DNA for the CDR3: TGTGCCAGCAGCCCCGGGACAGGGTTATCCGGGGAGCTGTTTTTT. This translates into CASSPGTGLSGELFF. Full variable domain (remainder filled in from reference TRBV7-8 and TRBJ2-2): GAGVSQSPRYKVAKRGQDVALRCDPISGHVSLFWYQQALGQGPEFLTYFQNEAQLDKSGLPSDRFFAERPEGSVSTLKIQRTQQEDSAVYLCASSPGTGLSGELFFGEGSRLTVL.

Here the CDR3 reads CASSIDRAGYTF. CDR3 sequence (DNA): TGTGCCAGTAGTATAGACCGGGCTGGCTACACCTTC. This chain joins TRBV19 and TRBJ1-2; D call uncertain. The CDR3 sequence is 12 residues long. In germline, CDR1 is LNHDA, CDR2 SQIVND (reference sequence). V dropped 0 bases and J dropped 7 bases, with 6 bases sitting between them.

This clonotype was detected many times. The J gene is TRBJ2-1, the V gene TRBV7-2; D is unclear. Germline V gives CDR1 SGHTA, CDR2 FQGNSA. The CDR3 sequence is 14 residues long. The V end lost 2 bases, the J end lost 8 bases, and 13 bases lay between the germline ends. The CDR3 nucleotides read TGTGCCAGCAGCTTAAGATCCGGAGCTGATGAGCAGTTCTTC. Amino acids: CASSLRSGADEQFF.

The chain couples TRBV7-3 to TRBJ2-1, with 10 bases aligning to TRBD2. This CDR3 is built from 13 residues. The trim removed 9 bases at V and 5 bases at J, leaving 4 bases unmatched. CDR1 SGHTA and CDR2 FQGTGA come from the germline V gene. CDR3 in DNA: TGTGCCAGTAGGACTAGCGGAAACAATGAGCAGTTCTTC. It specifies CASRTSGNNEQFF.

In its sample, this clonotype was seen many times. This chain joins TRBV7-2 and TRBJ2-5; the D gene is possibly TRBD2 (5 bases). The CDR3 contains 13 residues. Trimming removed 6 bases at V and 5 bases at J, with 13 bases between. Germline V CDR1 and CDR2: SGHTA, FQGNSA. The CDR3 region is CASSSGRAETQYF. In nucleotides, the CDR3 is TGTGCCAGCAGTTCGGGGAGAGCCGAGACCCAGTACTTC.

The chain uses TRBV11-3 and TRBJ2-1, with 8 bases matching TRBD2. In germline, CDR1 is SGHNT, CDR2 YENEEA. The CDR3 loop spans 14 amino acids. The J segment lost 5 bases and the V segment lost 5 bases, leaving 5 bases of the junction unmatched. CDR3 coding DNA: TGTGCCAGCAGCCCCGGGGGGGCCCACAATGAGCAGTTCTTC. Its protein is CASSPGGAHNEQFF.

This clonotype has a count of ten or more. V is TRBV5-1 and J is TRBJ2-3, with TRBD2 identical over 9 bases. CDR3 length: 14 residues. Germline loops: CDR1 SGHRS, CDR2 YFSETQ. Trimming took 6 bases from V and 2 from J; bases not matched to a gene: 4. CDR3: CASTLAGATDTQYF. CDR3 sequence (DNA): TGCGCCAGCACCTTAGCGGGGGCCACAGATACGCAGTATTTT.

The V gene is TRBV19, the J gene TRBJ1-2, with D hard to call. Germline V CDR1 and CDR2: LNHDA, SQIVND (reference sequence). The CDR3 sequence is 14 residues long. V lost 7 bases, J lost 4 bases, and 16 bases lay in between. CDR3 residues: CASTSSGVSYGYTF. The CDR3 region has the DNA TGTGCCAGTACCTCCAGCGGAGTGAGCTATGGCTACACCTTC.